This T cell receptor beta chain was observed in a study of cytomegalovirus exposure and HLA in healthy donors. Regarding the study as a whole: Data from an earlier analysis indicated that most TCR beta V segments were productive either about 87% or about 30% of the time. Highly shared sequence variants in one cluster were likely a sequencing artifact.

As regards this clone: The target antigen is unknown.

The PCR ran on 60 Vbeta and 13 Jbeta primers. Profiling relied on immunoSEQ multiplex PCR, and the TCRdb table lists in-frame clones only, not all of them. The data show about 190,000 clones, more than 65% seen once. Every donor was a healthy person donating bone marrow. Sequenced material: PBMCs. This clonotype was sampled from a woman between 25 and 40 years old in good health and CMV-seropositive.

This CDR3 is CASNAYRDRNQPQHF. The CDR3 nucleotides are TGTGCCAGTAATGCTTACCGGGACAGGAATCAGCCCCAGCATTTT. V and J are TRBV19 and TRBJ1-5; the match to TRBD1 covers 8 bases. V shed 7 bases, J shed 4 bases, and the junction held 9 bases outside the gene matches. CDR1 and CDR2 (germline): LNHDA, SQIVND (reference sequence). This CDR3 comprises 15 residues.